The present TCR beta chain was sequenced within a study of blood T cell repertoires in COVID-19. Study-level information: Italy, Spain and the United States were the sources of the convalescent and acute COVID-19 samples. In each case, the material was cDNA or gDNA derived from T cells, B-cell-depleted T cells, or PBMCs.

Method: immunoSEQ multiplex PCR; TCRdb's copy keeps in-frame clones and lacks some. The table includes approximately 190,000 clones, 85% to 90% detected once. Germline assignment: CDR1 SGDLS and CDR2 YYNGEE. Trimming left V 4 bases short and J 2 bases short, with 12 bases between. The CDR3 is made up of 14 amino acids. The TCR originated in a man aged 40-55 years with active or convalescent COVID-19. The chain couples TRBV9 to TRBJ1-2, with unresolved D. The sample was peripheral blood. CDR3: CASSPKTENYGYTF. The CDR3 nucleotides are TGTGCCAGCAGCCCCAAGACGGAGAACTATGGCTACACCTTC.